This TCR beta chain was observed in a study of blood T cell repertoires in COVID-19 (dated by TCRdb to the early 2020s). As for the study more broadly: Collaborator samples came from the United States, Italy and Spain and covered acute and convalescent phases of COVID-19. The material from the prospective study consisted of cDNA or gDNA derived from T cells, B-cell-depleted T cells, or PBMCs. Deeply sampled blood TCRbeta repertoires from subjects exposed to, actively infected with, or recovered from COVID-19 were included in the dataset. The repertoires were made available in a free public database intended to serve as a resource for research on the immune response to SARS-CoV-2. Samples came from the ongoing ImmuneRACE study (first 160 participants) plus 1,254 subjects from 6 global collaborators. Sample metadata almost always included a de-identified subject ID, COVID-19 status, age in years and sex. Where available, HLA class I and class II types were obtained from metadata supplied by the sample provider rather than from assay-based typing. Findings and caveats that apply to the study as a whole: The quantity of clinical and demographic metadata differed by source and by participant and was supplied without curation.

Trimmed from V: 5 bases; trimmed from J: 1 base; junction bases lacking a gene match: 16. The germline V gene yields SGHAT for CDR1 and FQNNGV for CDR2. The CDR3, cysteine through phenylalanine, is 19 amino acids long. Left in the record is the CDR3 DNA by itself, 57 bases read in frame from the first base. The immunoSEQ Assay, a bias-controlled multiplex PCR, was used to amplify TCRbeta CDR3 regions from genomic DNA. The source study handled its data this way. Nucleated cell counts per sample were estimated from amplification of reference gene primers within the assay. To quantify the absolute abundance of each unique TCRbeta CDR3 rearrangement, sequence reads were collapsed and filtered. For each sample, productive Simpson clonality was calculated by taking the square root of Simpson's diversity index across productive rearrangements. Here the immuneACCESS table is served through TCRdb, limited to in-frame sequences with V and J called. Missing clones are a known gap in these copies; in checked studies unresolved V genes cover under half, and the rest lacks a known reason. For V, J and clone size, that table is used; D and trimming come from the DNA. The sample table shows about 39,000 clones, and about 90% are seen once. The ten largest account for about 19% of the sample.

In the case of this clone: The antigen it recognizes is unknown. Per-base quality was not reported, and no clone a single base away is much larger than it.

Whole blood was collected in K2EDTA tubes by collaborating institutions according to the institutions' own protocols. For TCRbeta analysis, collaborators shipped samples as frozen whole blood, isolated PBMCs, or DNA extracted from either of those sample types. The sample comprised peripheral blood. The sequence joins TRBV11-2 to TRBJ1-1; 10 bases in the junction line up with TRBD1. The origin of this receptor is a man aged 55 to 70 with acute or convalescent COVID-19. The CDR3 has the sequence CASSPPGTGALRSNTEAFF. The nucleotides read TGTGCCAGCAGCCCTCCCGGGACAGGGGCCCTCCGCTCGAACACTGAAGCTTTCTTT.